A selection of T cell receptor beta chains follows, all from one sample in a study of T cells in Graves' hyperthyroidism and ophthalmopathy. Via MiXCR, TCRdb re-called the multiplex PCR reads, giving one row per CDR3 protein. Among over 500,000 distinct CDR3 sequences listed, 14% were seen once. Sample: blood. Receptors were obtained from a woman aged 40 to 50 with Graves' hyperthyroidism. CDR3s include the opening cysteine and the closing phenylalanine or tryptophan. Each record gives: clone size, D gene, V gene, J gene, CDR3 protein, CDR3 DNA. The D gene is left open where the match is weak. Size is stated for part of the rows, as once, few or many counts, or as a class when the clone is expanded.

NA	NA	TRBV28	TRBJ1-4	CASTGPGAGNEKLFF	TGTGCCAGCACTGGCCCCGGGGCAGGGAATGAAAAACTGTTTTTT
NA	NA	TRBV7-9	TRBJ1-1	CAGSLGGEAFF	TGTGCCGGCAGCTTAGGGGGTGAAGCTTTCTTT
many	NA	TRBV7-3	TRBJ2-3	CASSLEDNTQYF	TGTGCCAGCAGCTTAGAAGACAATACGCAGTATTTT
many	TRBD1	TRBV20-1	TRBJ1-1	CSAQGGITEAFF	TGCAGTGCACAGGGGGGAATCACTGAAGCTTTCTTT
many	NA	TRBV3-1	TRBJ1-1	CASSRGGLNTEAFF	TGTGCCAGCAGCCGAGGAGGGTTGAACACTGAAGCTTTCTTT
many	TRBD1	TRBV20-1	TRBJ2-7	CSTGDGEQYF	TGCAGCACAGGGGACGGCGAGCAGTACTTC
many	TRBD1	TRBV15	TRBJ2-7	CATSRDRDRVTYEQYF	TGTGCCACCAGCAGAGATCGAGACAGGGTGACCTACGAGCAGTACTTC
NA	TRBD2	TRBV5-8	TRBJ2-1	CASSFPGLAGGTVQFF	TGTGCCAGCAGCTTTCCCGGACTAGCGGGAGGAACCGTGCAGTTCTTC
many	NA	TRBV28	TRBJ1-1	CASSAYPGRKNTEAFF	TGTGCCAGCAGCGCCTACCCGGGAAGAAAGAACACTGAAGCTTTCTTT
NA	NA	TRBV27	TRBJ2-4	CASSSLPVAKNIQYF	TGTGCCAGCAGTTCCCTCCCAGTAGCCAAAAACATTCAGTACTTC
few	TRBD1	TRBV10-1	TRBJ2-1	CASSDRTGGNLNEQFF	TGCGCCAGCAGTGACCGCACAGGGGGCAACTTGAATGAGCAGTTCTTC
NA	NA	TRBV29-1	TRBJ2-7	CSVAEGGYEQYF	TGCAGCGTTGCGGAGGGCGGCTACGAGCAGTACTTC
many	NA	TRBV28	TRBJ2-1	CASSSRDREVEQFF	TGTGCCAGCAGTTCCCGTGACAGGGAGGTCGAGCAGTTCTTC
many	NA	TRBV18	TRBJ2-7	CASSPREKSYEQYF	TGTGCCAGCTCACCAAGGGAAAAATCCTACGAGCAGTACTTC
many	NA	TRBV2	TRBJ2-7	CASTGSTYEQYF	TGTGCCAGCACAGGGTCTACCTACGAGCAGTACTTC
NA	TRBD2	TRBV11-2	TRBJ2-7	CASSHILYSGEGYEQYF	TGCGCCAGCAGCCATATTCTGTATTCCGGGGAGGGCTACGAGCAGTACTTC
many	NA	TRBV20-1	TRBJ2-5	CSCYQETQYF	TGCAGTTGTTACCAAGAGACCCAGTACTTC
few	NA	TRBV7-2	TRBJ2-7	CASSLVPSGSSYEQYF	TGTGCCAGCAGCTTAGTACCGTCCGGTTCCTCCTACGAGCAGTACTTC
many	TRBD1	TRBV28	TRBJ1-3	CASSFGQGELGDTIYF	TGTGCCAGCAGTTTCGGACAGGGAGAATTGGGGGACACCATATATTTT
NA	TRBD1	TRBV6-5	TRBJ1-2	CTSSYSDRAEGYTF	TGTACCAGCAGTTACTCAGACAGGGCTGAAGGCTACACCTTC
few	NA	TRBV2	TRBJ2-5	CASRPPPPARETQYF	TGTGCCAGCAGACCCCCTCCCCCCGCCCGAGAGACCCAGTACTTC
NA	TRBD1	TRBV19	TRBJ1-5	CASSGKDRGFQPQHF	TGTGCCAGTAGTGGGAAGGACAGGGGTTTCCAGCCCCAGCATTTT
many	NA	TRBV5-1	TRBJ2-1	CASSLTNSYNEQFF	TGCGCCAGCAGCCTGACAAATTCCTACAATGAGCAGTTCTTC
many	TRBD1	TRBV28	TRBJ2-7	CASRGTGLSYEQYF	TGTGCCAGCAGGGGGACAGGGCTTAGCTACGAGCAGTACTTC
NA	NA	TRBV28	TRBJ1-6	CASRLARGSSYNSPLHF	TGTGCCAGCAGGCTCGCGAGGGGGAGCTCCTATAATTCACCCCTCCACTTT
many	TRBD1	TRBV7-9	TRBJ2-1	CASSFGTGENNEQFF	TGTGCCAGCAGCTTCGGGACAGGGGAGAACAATGAGCAGTTCTTC
many	TRBD1	TRBV5-1	TRBJ2-7	CASSSPGQGWYEQYF	TGCGCCAGCAGCTCACCGGGACAGGGTTGGTACGAGCAGTACTTC
few	NA	TRBV5-6	TRBJ1-1	CASSLGFGGLNTEAFF	TGTGCCAGCAGCTTGGGATTTGGGGGCCTGAACACTGAAGCTTTCTTT
NA	TRBD2	TRBV18	TRBJ2-7	CASSPPTGGLLSYEQYF	TGTGCCAGCTCACCACCAACGGGAGGACTACTTTCCTACGAGCAGTACTTC
few	NA	TRBV11-1	TRBJ2-7	CASSPGDGIYEQYF	TGCGCCAGCAGCCCCGGGGACGGGATCTACGAGCAGTACTTC
many	NA	TRBV10-3	TRBJ2-1	CAINRDSEEQFF	TGTGCCATCAATCGGGACTCCGAAGAGCAGTTCTTC
many	TRBD2	TRBV30	TRBJ2-3	CAWSGGTSGGTQYF	TGTGCCTGGAGTGGCGGGACTAGCGGGGGGACGCAGTATTTT
many	TRBD2	TRBV28	TRBJ2-3	CASSPAGAGVADTQYF	TGTGCCAGCAGCCCGGCGGGAGCGGGAGTCGCAGATACGCAGTATTTT
many	TRBD2	TRBV12-3/TRBV12-4	TRBJ2-1	CASSERLAGAGFEQFF	TGTGCCAGCAGTGAGCGACTAGCGGGAGCAGGTTTTGAGCAGTTCTTC
few	NA	TRBV20-1	TRBJ1-5	CSARDAFQGTHQPQHF	TGCAGTGCTAGAGATGCTTTTCAGGGAACCCATCAGCCCCAGCATTTT
many	TRBD1	TRBV30	TRBJ1-1	CAWSGQGDNTEAFF	TGTGCCTGGAGCGGACAGGGGGATAACACTGAAGCTTTCTTT
many	NA	TRBV5-1	TRBJ2-3	CASSKQGGITDTQYF	TGCGCCAGCAGCAAACAGGGTGGAATTACAGATACGCAGTATTTT
many	TRBD1	TRBV3-1	TRBJ1-1	CASSQVGTGGTEAFF	TGTGCCAGCAGCCAAGTTGGGACAGGGGGGACTGAAGCTTTCTTT
few	NA	TRBV20-1	TRBJ1-5	CSARVPGAHQPQHF	TGCAGTGCTAGAGTACCTGGGGCCCATCAGCCCCAGCATTTT
NA	NA	TRBV25-1	TRBJ2-2	CASSIDGELFF	TGTGCCAGCAGTATCGACGGGGAGCTGTTTTTT